This TCR beta chain emerged from a study of monozygotic twins with inflammatory bowel disease. Study-wide results and caveats: Neither one strong signal nor one clonotype associated with IBD was supported. No repertoire similarity difference was seen between concordant and discordant twins; power was possibly limited.

As to this clonotype: The target antigen is unknown.

Per TCR library, around 4,000 ng of total RNA was used. Researchers used template switching to add UMIs featuring a 6-nucleotide sample barcode. From its re-call of the 5' RACE reads, TCRdb lists each CDR3 protein once, without DNA. The ten most abundant clones cover approximately 2.8% of a sample with about 160,000 distinct CDR3 sequences. Sequences were obtained from blood. The source of this sequence is a human donor with ulcerative colitis or Crohn's disease, or a healthy co-twin of an affected twin (not recorded which).

CDR3 sequence reads: CASSTSVNTEAFF. The chain joins TRBV9 to TRBJ1-1. This CDR3 region has 13 residues. The germline V gene has CDR1 SGDLS and CDR2 YYNGEE.